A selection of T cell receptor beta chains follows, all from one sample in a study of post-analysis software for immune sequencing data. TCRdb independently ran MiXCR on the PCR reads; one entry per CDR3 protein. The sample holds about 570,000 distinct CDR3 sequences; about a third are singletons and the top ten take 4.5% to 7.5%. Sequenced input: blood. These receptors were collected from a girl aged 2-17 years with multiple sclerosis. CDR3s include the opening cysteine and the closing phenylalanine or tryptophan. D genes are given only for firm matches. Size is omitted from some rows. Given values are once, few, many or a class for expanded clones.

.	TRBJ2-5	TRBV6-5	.	CASSSLCETQYF	TGTGCCAGCAGTTCCCTTTGCGAGACCCAGTACTTC
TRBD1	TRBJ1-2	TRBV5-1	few	CASSLWDRGRGGYGYTF	TGCGCCAGCAGCTTGTGGGACAGGGGGCGAGGTGGCTATGGCTACACCTTC
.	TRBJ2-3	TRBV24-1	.	CATSDQGQVADTQYF	TGTGCCACCAGTGACCAGGGTCAGGTCGCAGATACGCAGTATTTT
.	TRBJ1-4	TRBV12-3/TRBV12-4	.	CASSRRGTRREKLFF	TGTGCCAGCAGCCGGAGAGGGACTAGGAGGGAAAAACTGTTTTTT
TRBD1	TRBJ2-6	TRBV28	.	CASNLRQGNSGANVLTF	TGTGCCAGCAATTTAAGACAGGGAAACTCTGGGGCCAACGTCCTGACTTTC
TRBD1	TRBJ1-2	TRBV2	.	CASTGDRSYTF	TGTGCCAGCACTGGGGACAGAAGCTACACCTTC
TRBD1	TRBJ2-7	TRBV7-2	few	CASSFRGQGEQYF	TGTGCCAGCAGCTTCAGGGGGCAAGGCGAGCAGTACTTC
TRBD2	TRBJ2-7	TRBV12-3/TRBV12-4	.	CASSLSGGGNEQYF	TGTGCCAGCAGCCTGAGCGGGGGAGGCAACGAGCAGTACTTC
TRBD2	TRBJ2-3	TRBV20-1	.	CSARDGGWGGGPLTTDTQYF	TGCAGTGCTAGAGACGGCGGTTGGGGCGGGGGACCTTTAACCACAGATACGCAGTATTTT
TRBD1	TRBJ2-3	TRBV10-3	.	CAISARDSSTDTQYF	TGTGCCATCAGTGCCCGGGACAGTAGCACAGATACGCAGTATTTT
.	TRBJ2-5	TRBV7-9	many	CASSLMGDERTQYF	TGTGCCAGCAGCTTAATGGGGGACGAGAGGACCCAGTACTTC
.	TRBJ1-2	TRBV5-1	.	CASSVDSRGYTF	TGCGCCAGCAGCGTGGACAGTCGCGGCTACACCTTC
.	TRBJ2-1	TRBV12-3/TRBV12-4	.	CASSQDLFGEQFF	TGTGCCAGCAGTCAGGACCTGTTCGGGGAGCAGTTCTTC
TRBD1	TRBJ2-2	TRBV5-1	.	CASKITGEGTGELFF	TGCGCCAGCAAAATCACAGGGGAAGGCACCGGGGAGCTGTTTTTT
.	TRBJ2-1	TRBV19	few	CASSMRQGGYNEQFF	TGTGCCAGTAGTATGAGGCAGGGTGGCTACAATGAGCAGTTCTTC
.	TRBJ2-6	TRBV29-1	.	CSVLLSSRANVLTF	TGCAGCGTCCTCCTCAGCTCTAGGGCCAACGTCCTGACTTTC